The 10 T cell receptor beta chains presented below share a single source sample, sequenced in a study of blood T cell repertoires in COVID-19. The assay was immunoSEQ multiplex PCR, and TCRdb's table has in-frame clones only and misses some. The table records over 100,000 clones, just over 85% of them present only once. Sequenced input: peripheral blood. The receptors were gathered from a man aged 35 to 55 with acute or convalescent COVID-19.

In DNA form, the CDR3 reads TGTGCCAGCAACAACAGAGGGAATAACTATGGCTACACCTTC. It encodes CASNNRGNNYGYTF. The chain has TRBV6-5 and TRBJ1-2; no reliable D call. Germline CDR1 is MNHEY and CDR2 is SVGAGI. CDR3 size: 14 residues. The germline V and J ends were trimmed by 7 bases and 1 base, with 13 bases remaining between them.

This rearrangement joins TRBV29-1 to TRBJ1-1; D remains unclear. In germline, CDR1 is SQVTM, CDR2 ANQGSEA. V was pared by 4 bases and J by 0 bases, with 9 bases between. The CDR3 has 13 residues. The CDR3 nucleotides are TGCAGCGTTGGGGAGGCCCTGAACACTGAAGCTTTCTTT. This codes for CSVGEALNTEAFF.

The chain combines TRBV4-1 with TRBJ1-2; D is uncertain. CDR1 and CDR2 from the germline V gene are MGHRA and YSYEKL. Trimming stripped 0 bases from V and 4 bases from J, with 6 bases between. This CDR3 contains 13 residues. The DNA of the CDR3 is TGCGCCAGCAGCCAAGACAGTATCTATGGCTACACCTTC. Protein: CASSQDSIYGYTF.

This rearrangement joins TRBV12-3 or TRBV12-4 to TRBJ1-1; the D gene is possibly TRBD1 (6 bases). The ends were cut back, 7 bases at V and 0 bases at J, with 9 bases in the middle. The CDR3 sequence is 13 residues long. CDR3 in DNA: TGTGCCAGCACCTGGGGGCTGAACACTGAAGCTTTCTTT. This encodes CASTWGLNTEAFF.

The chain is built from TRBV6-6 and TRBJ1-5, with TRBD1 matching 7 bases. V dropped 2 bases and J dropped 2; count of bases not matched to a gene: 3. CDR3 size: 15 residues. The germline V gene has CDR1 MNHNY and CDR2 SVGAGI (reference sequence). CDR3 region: CASSYEGQGNQPQHF. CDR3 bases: TGTGCCAGCAGTTACGAAGGACAGGGCAATCAGCCCCAGCATTTT.

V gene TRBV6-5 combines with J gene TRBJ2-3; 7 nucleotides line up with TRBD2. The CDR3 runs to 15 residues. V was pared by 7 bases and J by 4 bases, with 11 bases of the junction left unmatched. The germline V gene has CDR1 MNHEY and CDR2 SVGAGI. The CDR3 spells CASTGGLLGADTQYF. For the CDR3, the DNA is TGTGCCAGCACGGGGGGACTCCTTGGGGCAGATACGCAGTATTTT.

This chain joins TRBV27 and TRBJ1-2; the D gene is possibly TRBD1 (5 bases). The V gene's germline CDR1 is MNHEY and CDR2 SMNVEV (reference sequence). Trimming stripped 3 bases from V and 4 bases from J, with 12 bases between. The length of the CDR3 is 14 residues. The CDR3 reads CASSLGGVGYGYTF. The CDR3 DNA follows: TGTGCCAGCAGTTTGGGGGGGGTGGGCTATGGCTACACCTTC.

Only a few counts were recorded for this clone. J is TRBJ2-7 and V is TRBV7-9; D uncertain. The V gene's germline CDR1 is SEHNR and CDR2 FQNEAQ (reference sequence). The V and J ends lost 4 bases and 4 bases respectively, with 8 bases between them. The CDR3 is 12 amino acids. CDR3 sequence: CASSSERYEQYF. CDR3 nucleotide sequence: TGTGCCAGCAGCTCCGAGAGGTACGAGCAGTACTTC.

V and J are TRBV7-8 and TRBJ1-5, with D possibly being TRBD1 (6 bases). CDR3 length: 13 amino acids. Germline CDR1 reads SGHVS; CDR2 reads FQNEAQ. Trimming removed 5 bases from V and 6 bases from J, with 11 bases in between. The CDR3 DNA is TGTGCCAGCAGCCGGGACATCCGTCAGCCCCAGCATTTT. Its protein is CASSRDIRQPQHF.

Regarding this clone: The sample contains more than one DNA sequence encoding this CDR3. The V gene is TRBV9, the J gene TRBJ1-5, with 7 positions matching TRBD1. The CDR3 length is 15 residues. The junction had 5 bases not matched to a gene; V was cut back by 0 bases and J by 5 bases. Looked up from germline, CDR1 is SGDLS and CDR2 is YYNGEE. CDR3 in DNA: TGTGCCAGCAGCGTAGAAGGGGGCAGGGATCAGCCCCAGCATTTT. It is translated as CASSVEGGRDQPQHF.